The 24 T cell receptor beta chains below were found in one sample sequenced in a study of early T cells in non-severe SARS-CoV-2 infection. TCRdb re-called the 5' RACE reads through MiXCR, storing one row per CDR3 protein. The sample contains 53,000 or so distinct CDR3 sequences, about 12% of which appear only once. This sample comprised whole blood, obtained at baseline. The source is an adult who was a healthcare worker with PCR-confirmed SARS-CoV-2 infection or an uninfected control (not recorded which).

In this sample, this clonotype turned up many times. The CDR3 loop is CASSLIGTTSYNEQFF. The CDR3 DNA follows: TGTGCCAGCAGCTTAATCGGGACCACCTCCTACAATGAGCAGTTCTTC. The chain combines TRBV7-3 with TRBJ2-1, with D perhaps matching TRBD1 or TRBD2 (5 bases each). In germline, CDR1 is SGHTA, CDR2 FQGTGA. The CDR3 is made up of 16 amino acids. Trimming took off 1 base at V and 0 bases at J, with 10 bases between the two ends.

V and J are TRBV7-2 and TRBJ2-7; possible D gene TRBD2, 5 bases. Germline loops: CDR1 SGHTA, CDR2 FQGNSA. This CDR3 region has 15 residues. V gave up 6 bases and J gave up 6 bases, with 21 bases separating them. CDR3 bases: TGTGCCAGCAGTCAAACCTCAGGACTGGCTACCGAGCAGTACTTC. This gives the protein CASSQTSGLATEQYF.

This clonotype has at least ten counts. V and J are TRBV10-2 and TRBJ2-5; a possible D gene is TRBD1 (6 bases). This CDR3 has 13 residues. The V end was cut by 3 bases, the J end by 4 bases, with 9 bases between. Germline assignment: CDR1 WSHSY and CDR2 SAAADI. This chain's CDR3 is CASSDRGGETQYF. In DNA, the CDR3 is TGCGCCAGCAGTGACCGAGGGGGAGAGACCCAGTACTTC.

In this sample, this clonotype turned up a few times. This chain uses TRBV6-2 or TRBV6-3 with TRBJ2-2, with TRBD2 as a possible D gene (6 bases). Between the trimmed V and J ends, which lost 10 bases and 8 bases, there was a span of 17 bases. The germline CDR1 and CDR2 sequences are MNHEY and SVGEGT. There are 13 residues in the CDR3. CDR3 protein: CATDRGDLGELFF. The CDR3 nucleotides are TGTGCCACCGACCGCGGGGATCTGGGGGAGCTGTTTTTT.

The chain combines TRBV7-2 with TRBJ1-1; 9 positions match TRBD1. The CDR3 loop spans 14 amino acids. Trimming cost V 1 base and J 8 bases; bases outside gene matches: 5. Germline V gene data show CDR1 as SGHTA and CDR2 as FQGNSA. The CDR3 reads CASSLGDRVLEAFF. CDR3 nucleotides: TGTGCCAGCAGCTTAGGGGACAGGGTATTAGAAGCTTTCTTT.

This chain uses TRBV11-2 with TRBJ2-7; a weak D match, TRBD2 (5 bases). The V end was cut by 1 base, the J end by 1 base, with 11 bases between. The CDR3 covers 15 residues. Germline V gene data show CDR1 as SGHAT and CDR2 as FQNNGV. The CDR3 loop is CASSLVHGISYEQYF. The CDR3 region has the DNA TGTGCCAGCAGCTTAGTACACGGGATATCCTACGAGCAGTACTTC.

The sample holds many counts of this clonotype. This rearrangement joins TRBV2 to TRBJ2-3; D not resolved. Per germline, CDR1 SNHLY and CDR2 FYNNEI. V lost 3 bases to trimming and J lost 2 bases, with 12 bases between them. This CDR3 contains 15 residues. The CDR3 DNA reads as TGTGCCAGCAGTGATTGGAGTAGGGACACAGATACGCAGTATTTT. Protein product: CASSDWSRDTDTQYF.

In this sample, this clonotype turned up a few times. CDR3 in DNA: TGTGCCAGCAGCTTTGGGGGACAGTCGCTTAGCAGGAATGAGCAGTTCTTC. Encoded protein: CASSFGGQSLSRNEQFF. This sequence joins TRBV11-2 and TRBJ2-1, with 7 bases aligning to TRBD1. Germline trimming cut 3 bases from V and 7 bases from J; bases unmatched to any gene: 15. The germline V gene encodes CDR1 SGHAT and CDR2 FQNNGV. This CDR3 has 17 residues.

This clonotype was found many times. The chain couples TRBV7-3 to TRBJ2-3; no firm D call. The CDR3 sequence is 13 residues long. Germline assignment: CDR1 SGHTA and CDR2 FQGTGA. V lost 5 bases, J lost 4 bases, and 10 bases lay in between. The CDR3 region is CASSPPLADTQYF. CDR3 bases: TGTGCCAGCAGCCCTCCCCTAGCAGATACGCAGTATTTT. The variable domain in full, with the rest retrieved from reference TRBV7-3 and TRBJ2-3, is GAGVSQTPSNKVTEKGKYVELRCDPISGHTALYWYRQSLGQGPEFLIYFQGTGAADDSGLPNDRFFAVRPEGSVSTLKIQRTERGDSAVYLCASSPPLADTQYFGPGTRLTVL.

This clonotype has more than one count but fewer than ten. The chain is built from TRBV18 and TRBJ2-1; D call uncertain. CDR1 and CDR2 (germline): KGHSH, LQKENI. The CDR3 has 13 residues. V was cut by 2 bases and J by 9 bases, with 11 bases left in between. The CDR3 is CASSPGLFSEQFF. Written as DNA, the CDR3 is TGTGCCAGCTCACCAGGTCTATTCAGTGAGCAGTTCTTC.

This chain joins TRBV28 and TRBJ2-3; weak D call: TRBD2 (5 bases). Germline CDR1 is MDHEN and CDR2 is SYDVKM. Trimming left V 4 bases short and J 8 bases short, with 10 bases between. This CDR3 region has 12 residues. The CDR3 loop reads CASSSQGSTQYF. In DNA form, the CDR3 reads TGTGCCAGCAGTTCCCAAGGGAGTACGCAGTATTTT.

In this sample, this clonotype turned up many times. The chain links TRBV9 to TRBJ2-6; TRBD2 matches at 9 bases. After removal of 4 bases from V and 3 bases from J, the junction contained 8 bases not matched to a gene. This CDR3 comprises 17 residues. Germline values: CDR1 SGDLS, CDR2 YYNGEE. DNA of the CDR3: TGTGCCAGCAGCTCCTCAGCGGGAGGACTTGGGGCCAACGTCCTGACTTTC. Its protein is CASSSSAGGLGANVLTF.

The chain couples TRBV12-3 or TRBV12-4 to TRBJ2-1; D gene ambiguous. The CDR3 loop spans 18 amino acids. With 1 base removed from V and 0 bases from J, the gap between germline ends came to 16 bases. In DNA, the CDR3 is TGTGCCAGCAGTTTAGATTCGTGGTCAGTAAGCTCCTACAATGAGCAGTTCTTC. It specifies CASSLDSWSVSSYNEQFF.

This clonotype came up many times. The chain carries TRBV7-8 and TRBJ2-1; D not certain. V lost 3 bases to trimming and J lost 5 bases, with 5 bases between them. The CDR3 has 12 residues. Germline V gene sequence: CDR1 SGHVS, CDR2 FQNEAQ. CDR3 in DNA: TGTGCCAGCAGCTTCGCAGACAATGAGCAGTTCTTC. Protein: CASSFADNEQFF.

The chain is built from TRBV27 and TRBJ2-7, with D perhaps TRBD2 (5 bases). The V gene lost 5 bases and the J gene lost 4 bases, with 18 bases spanning the gap. The germline V gene encodes CDR1 MNHEY and CDR2 SMNVEV (reference sequence). This CDR3 is 15 amino acids long. The CDR3 DNA is TGTGCCAGCAGTCCCGAGACCGCTCCGGGGTACGAGCAGTACTTC. Its protein product is CASSPETAPGYEQYF.

The chain couples TRBV28 to TRBJ1-2; D is possibly TRBD1 (6 bases). Deletions cut 8 bases from V and 2 bases from J, with 9 bases between. The CDR3 consists of 12 residues. Per germline, CDR1 MDHEN and CDR2 SYDVKM. CDR3 sequence: CASGRGNYGYTF. CDR3 sequence (DNA): TGTGCCAGCGGAAGGGGGAACTATGGCTACACCTTC.

J is TRBJ2-1 and V is TRBV11-2; D ambiguous. The CDR3 contains 15 residues. Germline V gene lookup returns CDR1 SGHAT and CDR2 FQNNGV. V was cut by 2 bases and J by 10 bases, with 18 bases left in between. In DNA, the CDR3 is TGTGCCAGCAGCTTAAGCCCCAGAAGCGTCTACGAGCAGTTCTTC. This sequence encodes CASSLSPRSVYEQFF.

The V call is TRBV7-2, the J call TRBJ2-6, with 7 bases that match TRBD1. This CDR3 region has 18 residues. The J segment lost 0 bases and the V segment lost 5 bases, leaving 10 bases of the junction unmatched. Germline assignment: CDR1 SGHTA and CDR2 FQGNSA. The CDR3 protein is CASSPTGTVISGANVLTF. DNA for the CDR3: TGTGCCAGCAGCCCTACCGGGACAGTGATCTCTGGGGCCAACGTCCTGACTTTC.

The rearrangement uses TRBV5-1 and TRBJ2-7; 8 nucleotides align to TRBD1. CDR3 length equals 14 residues. Looked up from germline, CDR1 is SGHRS and CDR2 is YFSETQ. J was trimmed by 7 bases and V by 3 bases; bases with no gene match: 9. CDR3 bases: TGCGCCAGCAGCTCGACCGGGACAGGCGAGGAGCAGTACTTC. It is translated as CASSSTGTGEEQYF.

This clonotype has only a few counts. The V and J genes are TRBV11-2 and TRBJ2-7; 7 bases align to TRBD2. J lost 3 bases, V lost 6 bases, and 11 bases had no gene match. The CDR3 consists of 15 residues. The germline V gene has CDR1 SGHAT and CDR2 FQNNGV. The CDR3 spells CASSRSGLPNYEQYF. CDR3 sequence (DNA): TGTGCCAGCAGTCGGTCGGGACTACCTAACTACGAGCAGTACTTC. The variable domain in full, completed from reference TRBV11-2 and TRBJ2-7, reads EAGVAQSPRYKIIEKRQSVAFWCNPISGHATLYWYQQILGQGPKLLIQFQNNGVVDDSQLPKDRFSAERLKGVDSTLKIQPAKLEDSAVYLCASSRSGLPNYEQYFGPGTRLTVT.

The chain joins TRBV12-3 or TRBV12-4 to TRBJ2-4; 7 bases align to TRBD1. V lost 5 bases and J lost 0; bases outside the gene matches: 10. The CDR3 extends over 17 amino acids. CDR3 DNA sequence: TGTGCCAGCAGTCTCGGCCGGGACAGACTAGCCAAAAACATTCAGTACTTC. Translating it yields CASSLGRDRLAKNIQYF.

In its sample, this clonotype was seen a few times. V is TRBV5-1 and J is TRBJ2-5; D possibly matches TRBD1 or TRBD2 (6 bases each). The germline V and J ends were trimmed by 0 bases and 4 bases, with 19 bases remaining between them. Looked up from germline, CDR1 is SGHRS and CDR2 is YFSETQ. The CDR3 runs to 17 residues. The CDR3 bases are TGCGCCAGCAGCTTGGAACCCGGAGGGGGAAGAGGAGAGACCCAGTACTTC. This encodes CASSLEPGGGRGETQYF.

The chain employs TRBV6-6 and TRBJ2-2; 8 bases match TRBD1. The CDR3 is 16 amino acids. Germline lookup yields CDR1 MNHNY and CDR2 SVGAGI (reference sequence). J was trimmed by 7 bases and V by 0 bases; bases with no gene match: 7. The CDR3, as DNA: TGTGCCAGCAGTTACTCCAGGGAGACAGGGGTCGGGGAGCTGTTTTTT. Its protein is CASSYSRETGVGELFF.

In this sample, this clonotype turned up many times. The genes are TRBV3-1 and TRBJ2-2; 13 bases match TRBD2. The germline gives CDR1 LGHDT, CDR2 YNNKEL (reference sequence). V lost 5 bases and J lost 6; bases outside the gene matches: 9. The CDR3 spans 17 residues. The CDR3 here is CASSLQGLAGSSGELFF. The CDR3 coding sequence is TGTGCCAGCAGCTTGCAGGGACTAGCGGGATCATCCGGGGAGCTGTTTTTT.